This TCR beta chain is from a study of human T cells and chemical hapten exposure. The study used a library that attached unique molecular identifiers to individual cDNA molecules. TCRdb independently ran MiXCR on the RACE reads; one entry per CDR3 protein. The table includes about 120,000 distinct CDR3 sequences, about 14% detected once. In the case of this clonotype: Its target is unknown.

This CDR3 region has 14 residues. CDR1 is SQVTM, CDR2 ANQGSEA, per germline. Trimming shortened V by 6 bases and J by 3 bases, and 18 bases separated the two germline ends. The sample's time point: pre-sensitization, week 0. Sample treatment: therapeutic diphenylcyclopropenone sensitization with weekly scalp DPC. Study conclusions and caveats: Versus controls, expanded TCRs had significantly more large CDR3 similarity clusters.

The V gene is TRBV29-1, the J gene TRBJ2-7; D gene uncertain. The clonotype comes from a woman aged 18 to 35 with alopecia areata. Some clones in this sample may be carry-over from other donors' samples. The material sequenced was whole blood, taken in connection with sensitization to the hapten diphenylcyclopropenone (DPC). For the CDR3, the DNA is TGCAGCGTGAGGCGGACGGATTCAGGCTACGAGCAGTACTTC. Its protein product is CSVRRTDSGYEQYF.